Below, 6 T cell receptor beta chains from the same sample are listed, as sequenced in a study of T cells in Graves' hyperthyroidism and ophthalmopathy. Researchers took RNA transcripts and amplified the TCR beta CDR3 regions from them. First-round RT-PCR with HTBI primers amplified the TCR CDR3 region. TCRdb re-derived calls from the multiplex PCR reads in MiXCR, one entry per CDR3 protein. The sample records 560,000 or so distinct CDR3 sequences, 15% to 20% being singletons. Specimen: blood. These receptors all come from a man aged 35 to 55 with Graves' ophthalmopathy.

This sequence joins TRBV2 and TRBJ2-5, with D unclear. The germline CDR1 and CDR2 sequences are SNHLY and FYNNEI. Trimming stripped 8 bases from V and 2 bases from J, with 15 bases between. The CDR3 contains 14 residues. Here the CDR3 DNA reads TGTGCCAGCGAGTATCAAGCGCTGCAAGAGACCCAGTACTTC. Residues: CASEYQALQETQYF. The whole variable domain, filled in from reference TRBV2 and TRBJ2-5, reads EPEVTQTPSHQVTQMGQEVILRCVPISNHLYFYWYRQILGQKVEFLVSFYNNEISEKSEIFDDQFSVERPDGSNFTLKIRSTKLEDSAMYFCASEYQALQETQYFGPGTRLLVL.

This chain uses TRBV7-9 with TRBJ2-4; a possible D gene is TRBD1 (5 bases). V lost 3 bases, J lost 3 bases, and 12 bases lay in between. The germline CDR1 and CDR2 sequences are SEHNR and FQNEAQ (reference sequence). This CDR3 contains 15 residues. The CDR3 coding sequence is TGTGCCAGCAGCTTTCAGGGAAGCAACAAAAACATTCAGTACTTC. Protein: CASSFQGSNKNIQYF.

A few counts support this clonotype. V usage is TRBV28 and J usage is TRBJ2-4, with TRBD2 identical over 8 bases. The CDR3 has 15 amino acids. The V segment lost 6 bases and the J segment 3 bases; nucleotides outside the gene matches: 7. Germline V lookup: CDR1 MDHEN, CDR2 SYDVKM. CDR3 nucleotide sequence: TGTGCCAGCAGAACACCGGGAGGGGGCAAAAACATTCAGTACTTC. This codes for CASRTPGGGKNIQYF.

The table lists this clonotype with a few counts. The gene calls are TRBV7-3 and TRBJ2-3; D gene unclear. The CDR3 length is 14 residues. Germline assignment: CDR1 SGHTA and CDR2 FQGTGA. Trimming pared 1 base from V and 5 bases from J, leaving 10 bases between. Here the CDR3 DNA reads TGTGCCAGCAGCTTAAACACGATTGGAGATACGCAGTATTTT. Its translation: CASSLNTIGDTQYF.

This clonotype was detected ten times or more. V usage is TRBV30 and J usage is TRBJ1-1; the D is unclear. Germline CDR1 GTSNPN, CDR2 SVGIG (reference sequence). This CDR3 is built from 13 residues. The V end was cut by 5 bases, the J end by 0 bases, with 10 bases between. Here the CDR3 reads CAWSQPMNTEAFF. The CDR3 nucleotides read TGTGCCTGGTCACAGCCCATGAACACTGAAGCTTTCTTT.

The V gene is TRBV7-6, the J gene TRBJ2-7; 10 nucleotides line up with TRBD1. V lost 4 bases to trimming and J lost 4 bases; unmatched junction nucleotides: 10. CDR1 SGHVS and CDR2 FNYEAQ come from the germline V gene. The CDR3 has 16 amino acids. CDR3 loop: CASSSLKGTGDYEQYF. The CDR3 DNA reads TGTGCCAGCAGCTCCTTGAAGGGGACAGGGGATTACGAGCAGTACTTC.